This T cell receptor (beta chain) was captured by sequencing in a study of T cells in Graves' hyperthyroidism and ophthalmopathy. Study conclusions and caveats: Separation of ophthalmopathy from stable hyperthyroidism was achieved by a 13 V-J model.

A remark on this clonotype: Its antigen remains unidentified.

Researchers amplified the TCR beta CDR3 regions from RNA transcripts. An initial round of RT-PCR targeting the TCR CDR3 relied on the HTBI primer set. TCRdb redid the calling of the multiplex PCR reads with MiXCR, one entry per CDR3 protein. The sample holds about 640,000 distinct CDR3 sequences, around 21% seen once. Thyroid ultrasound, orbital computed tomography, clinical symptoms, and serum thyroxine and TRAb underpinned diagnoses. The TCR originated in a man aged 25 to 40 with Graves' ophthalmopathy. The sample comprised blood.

CDR3 nucleotide sequence: TGTGCCAGCAGTTTAGTTAGGACAGGGAACACTGAAGCTTTCTTT. Amino acids: CASSLVRTGNTEAFF. This chain links TRBV5-5 with TRBJ1-1, with 7 bases identical to TRBD1. The germline gives CDR1 SGHKS, CDR2 YYEKEE (reference sequence). The CDR3 contains 15 residues. With V trimmed by 5 bases and J by 1 base, 8 bases remained unmatched.